Following are 2 T cell receptor beta chains from one sample sequenced in a study of blood T cell repertoires in COVID-19. Measured with immunoSEQ multiplex PCR; TCRdb has only the in-frame clones, and not every one. The sample comprises around 150,000 clones, around 79% of which are singletons, and approximately 11% rests with the top ten. The sample comprised PBMCs or T cells enriched from blood (not recorded which). These receptors were taken from a man aged 50-60 years who had recovered from COVID-19.

This clone turned up a few times. V and J are TRBV5-1 and TRBJ2-7, with 8 positions matching TRBD2. This CDR3 is 15 amino acids long. Germline trimming cut 5 bases from V and 5 bases from J; bases unmatched to any gene: 12. From germline, CDR1 is SGHRS and CDR2 YFSETQ. CDR3 coding DNA: TGCGCCAGCAGTCCCAGCGGGAGAAGCTCGAACGAGCAGTACTTC. Translation gives CASSPSGRSSNEQYF.

The V gene is TRBV19, the J gene TRBJ1-5; no definite D call. CDR3 length: 12 residues. The germline V gene has CDR1 LNHDA and CDR2 SQIVND (reference sequence). The V end was cut by 6 bases, the J end by 15 bases, with 18 bases between. The CDR3 sequence: CASRAPNLVRHF. The CDR3 nucleotides read TGTGCCAGTAGAGCCCCTAACCTTGTTCGGCATTTT.